This T cell receptor (beta chain) stems from a study of CD8 T cells in Susac syndrome (dated by TCRdb to the late 2010s). With regard to the full study: Whether CD8+ T cell activation and differentiation in Susac syndrome was antigen driven was tested using repertoire sequencing.

About this clonotype itself: Its antigen is still unknown. No quality values exist for individual bases; no much larger clone is one base distant.

Peripheral blood CD8+ and CD4+ T cells from healthy donors, Susac syndrome patients and multiple sclerosis patients were profiled by high-throughput TCR beta sequencing. Treatment-naive patients with stable or active relapsing-remitting disease fulfilling revised McDonald criteria were used as multiple sclerosis controls. Bulk CD8+ and CD4+ T cells were purified by magnetic negative isolation, while CD8+ TEMRA cells were enriched using FACS. Blood was collected in EDTA tubes and processed within 24 hours, with PBMCs isolated through density gradient centrifugation. PBMCs intended for TCR sequencing were cryopreserved in liquid nitrogen and thawed later in a water bath at 37 degrees C. A purity of at least 90% was achieved for sorted or isolated CD4+, CD8+ and CD8+ TEMRA cells. V ends up 6 bases short and J 4 bases short, with an unmatched junction base count of 9. Via the germline V gene (reference sequence), CDR1 is DFQATT and CDR2 SNEGSKA. There are 13 amino acids in the CDR3, from cysteine to phenylalanine inclusive. Here the CDR3 DNA is all that survives: 39 bases in frame from base 1.

Beyond this particular receptor, the publication reports: The study acknowledged that relatively few individuals were included in the TCR sequencing and HLA analysis.

RNA was extracted with the RNeasy kit and about 0.5 to 1 ug was reverse transcribed using random hexamers. The immunoSEQ multiplex PCR assay, covering 54 Vbeta and 13 Jbeta segments, was used to amplify TCR beta CDR3 regions. Bias from PCR amplification was corrected by using a synthetic template baseline for primer optimization and for computational correction. As for the authors' bioinformatics: Reads were annotated to V, D and J genes according to IMGT and were analyzed with immunoSEQ Analyzer, with only productive sequences retained. Clonality was computed as one minus Shannon entropy normalized by log2 of the number of productive unique sequences. Public and private clones were assessed among the 100 most prevalent clones of each patient and control. A clone was defined as Susac-specific if it was absent from the healthy and MS cohorts, from roughly 1,000 published viral clones and from other ImmuneACCESS disease sequences. TCRdb's own reprocessing of the public reads used fastp at Q25 and MiXCR and kept productive beta chains. Identical CDR3 protein sequences are pooled into one entry, listed with their most common genes and DNA. These V and J calls derive from TCRdb rather than the authors' analysis. This sample gives 140,000 or so distinct CDR3 sequences in total; approximately 95% of them show up just once. Of the sample, approximately 0.11% is held by the ten largest clones.

This TCR was sampled from a human donor with multiple sclerosis. This sequence uses TRBV20-1 and TRBJ2-7; 7 junctional bases match TRBD1. The material sequenced was CD4+ T cells from PBMCs. Here the CDR3 is given as CSATGTAVYEQYF. The nucleotides read TGCAGTGCGACCGGGACAGCGGTGTACGAGCAGTACTTC.